Following are 5 T cell receptor beta chains from one sample sequenced in a study of T-cell reconstitution after alpha-beta-depleted transplantation in children. The authors prepared the TCRbeta library with unique molecular identifiers. TCRdb recomputed calls from the PCR reads with MiXCR, one row per CDR3 protein. The repertoire consists of 170,000 or so distinct CDR3 sequences, with around 6.8% occurring once and the leading ten covering roughly 3%. Source: PBMCs from the stem cell graft donor, taken from the stem cell graft. These receptors were taken from a human donor who donated a stem cell graft to a child with Wiskott-Aldrich syndrome.

This clonotype was found many times. This rearrangement joins TRBV29-1 to TRBJ1-4; TRBD1 might be the D (5 bases). Germline V lookup: CDR1 SQVTM, CDR2 ANQGSEA. This CDR3 region has 12 residues. Trimming removed 6 bases from V and 7 bases from J, with 12 bases in between. CDR3 sequence (DNA): TGCAGCGTCGGATGGACATCTGAAAAACTGTTTTTT. Encoded protein: CSVGWTSEKLFF.

As for this clonotype: The junction departs from the called germline gene at one end, perhaps through a read error. This rearrangement joins TRBV3-1 to TRBJ2-1; weak D call: TRBD2 (6 bases). Germline V gene data show CDR1 as LGHDT and CDR2 as YNNKEL (reference sequence). This CDR3 region has 18 residues. The CDR3 DNA reads TGTGCCACCAGCCAGCAGAGTGGCGGCGGGATGGGGTACAATGAGCAGTTCTTC. It is translated as CATSQQSGGGMGYNEQFF.

This clonotype was recorded many times. The chain carries TRBV6-5 and TRBJ2-5; weak D call: TRBD1 (5 bases). The germline V gene has CDR1 MNHEY and CDR2 SVGAGI. This CDR3 region has 12 residues. The germline V and J ends were trimmed by 5 bases and 5 bases, with 9 bases remaining between them. The CDR3 region is CASSLGAETQYF. DNA for the CDR3: TGTGCCAGCAGTCTTGGGGCCGAGACCCAGTACTTC.

This clonotype was observed a few times. This chain links TRBV11-2 with TRBJ2-5; D tentatively fits TRBD1 or TRBD2 (6 bases each). V was clipped by 4 bases and J by 5 bases, with 14 bases between them. CDR1 is SGHAT and CDR2 is FQNNGV in the germline V gene. This CDR3 has 14 amino acids. The CDR3 region is CASSSVGGRETQYF. In DNA, the CDR3 is TGTGCCAGCAGCTCCGTTGGGGGGCGGGAGACCCAGTACTTC.

In this sample, this clonotype turned up many times. V and J are TRBV30 and TRBJ2-5; D is unclear. Germline values: CDR1 GTSNPN, CDR2 SVGIG (reference sequence). CDR3 length equals 14 residues. V lost 0 bases, J lost 5 bases, and 13 bases lay in between. This chain's CDR3 is CAWSVKAPRETQYF. The CDR3 coding sequence is TGTGCCTGGAGTGTTAAGGCCCCCCGGGAGACCCAGTACTTC.